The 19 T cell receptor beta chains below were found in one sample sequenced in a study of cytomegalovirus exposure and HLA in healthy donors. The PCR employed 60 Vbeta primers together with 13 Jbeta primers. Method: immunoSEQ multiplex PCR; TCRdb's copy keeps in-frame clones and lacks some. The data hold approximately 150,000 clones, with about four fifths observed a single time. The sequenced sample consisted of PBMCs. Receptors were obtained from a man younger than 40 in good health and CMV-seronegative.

The CDR3 sequence: CASSLAGPMGSPLHF. In nucleotides, the CDR3 is TGTGCCAGCAGCTTAGCCGGCCCGATGGGCTCACCCCTCCACTTT. This chain links TRBV11-2 with TRBJ1-6; no clear D gene. The CDR3 consists of 15 residues. Trimming pared 1 base from V and 10 bases from J, leaving 14 bases between. The germline gives CDR1 SGHAT, CDR2 FQNNGV. Filled out from reference TRBV11-2 and TRBJ1-6, the complete variable domain reads EAGVAQSPRYKIIEKRQSVAFWCNPISGHATLYWYQQILGQGPKLLIQFQNNGVVDDSQLPKDRFSAERLKGVDSTLKIQPAKLEDSAVYLCASSLAGPMGSPLHFGNGTRLTVT.

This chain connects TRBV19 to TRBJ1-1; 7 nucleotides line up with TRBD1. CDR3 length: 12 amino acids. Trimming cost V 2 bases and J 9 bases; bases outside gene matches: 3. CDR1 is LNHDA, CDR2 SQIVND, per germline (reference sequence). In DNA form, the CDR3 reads TGTGCCAGTAGTATATTGAGGGGGCAAGCTTTCTTT. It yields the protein CASSILRGQAFF.

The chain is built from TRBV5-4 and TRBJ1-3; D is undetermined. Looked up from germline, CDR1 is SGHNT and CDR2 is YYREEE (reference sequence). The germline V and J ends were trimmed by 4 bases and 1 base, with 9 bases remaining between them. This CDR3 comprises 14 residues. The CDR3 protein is CASSVDSSGNTIYF. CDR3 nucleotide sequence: TGTGCCAGCAGCGTTGACTCGTCTGGAAACACCATATATTTT.

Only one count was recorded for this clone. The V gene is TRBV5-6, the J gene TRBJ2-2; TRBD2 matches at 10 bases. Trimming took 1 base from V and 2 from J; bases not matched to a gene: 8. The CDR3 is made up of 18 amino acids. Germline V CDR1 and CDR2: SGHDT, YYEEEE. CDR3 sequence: CASSLSQREGPNTGELFF. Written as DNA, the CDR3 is TGTGCCAGCAGCTTGTCCCAGCGGGAGGGCCCTAACACCGGGGAGCTGTTTTTT.

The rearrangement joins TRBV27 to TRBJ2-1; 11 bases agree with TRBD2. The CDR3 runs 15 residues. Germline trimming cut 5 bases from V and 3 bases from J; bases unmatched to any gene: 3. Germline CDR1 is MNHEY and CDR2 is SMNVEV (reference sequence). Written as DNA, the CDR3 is TGTGCCAGCAGTCCCCTAGCGGGAGGCTACAATGAGCAGTTCTTC. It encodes CASSPLAGGYNEQFF.

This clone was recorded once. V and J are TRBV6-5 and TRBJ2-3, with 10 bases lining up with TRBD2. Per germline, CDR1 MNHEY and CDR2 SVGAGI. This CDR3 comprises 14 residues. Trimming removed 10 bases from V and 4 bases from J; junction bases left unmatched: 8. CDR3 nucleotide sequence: TGTGCCACCGTCAGCGGGAGGGAGGCAGATACGCAGTATTTT. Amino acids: CATVSGREADTQYF.

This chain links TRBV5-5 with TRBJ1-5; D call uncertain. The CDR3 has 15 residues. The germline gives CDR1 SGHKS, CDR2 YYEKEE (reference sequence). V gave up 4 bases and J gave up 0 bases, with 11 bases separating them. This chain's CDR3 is CASSPAGSSNQPQHF. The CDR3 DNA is TGTGCCAGCAGCCCCGCGGGAAGTAGCAATCAGCCCCAGCATTTT.

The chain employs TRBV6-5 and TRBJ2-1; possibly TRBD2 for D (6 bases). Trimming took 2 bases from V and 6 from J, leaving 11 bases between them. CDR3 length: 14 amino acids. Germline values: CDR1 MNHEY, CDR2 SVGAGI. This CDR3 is CASSYGVGGNEQFF. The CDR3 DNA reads TGTGCCAGCAGTTACGGCGTGGGGGGCAATGAGCAGTTCTTC.

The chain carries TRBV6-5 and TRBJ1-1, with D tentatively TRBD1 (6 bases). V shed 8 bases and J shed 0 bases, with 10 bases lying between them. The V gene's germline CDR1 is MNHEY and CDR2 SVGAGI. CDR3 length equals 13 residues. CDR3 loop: CASLGQMNTEAFF. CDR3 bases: TGTGCCAGCTTGGGACAAATGAACACTGAAGCTTTCTTT.

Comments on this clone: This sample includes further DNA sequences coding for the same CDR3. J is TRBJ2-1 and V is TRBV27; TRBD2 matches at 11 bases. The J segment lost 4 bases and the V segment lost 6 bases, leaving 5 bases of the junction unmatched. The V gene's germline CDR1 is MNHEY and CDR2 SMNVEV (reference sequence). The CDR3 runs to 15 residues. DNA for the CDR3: TGTGCCAGCAGCCCCGGGACTAGCGGTTACAATGAGCAGTTCTTC. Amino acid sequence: CASSPGTSGYNEQFF.

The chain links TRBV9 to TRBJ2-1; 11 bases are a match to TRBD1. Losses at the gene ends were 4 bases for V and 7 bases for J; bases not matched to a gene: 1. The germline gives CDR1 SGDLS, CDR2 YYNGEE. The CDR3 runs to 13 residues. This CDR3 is CASSRDRGNEQFF. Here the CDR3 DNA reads TGTGCCAGCAGCCGGGACAGGGGGAATGAGCAGTTCTTC. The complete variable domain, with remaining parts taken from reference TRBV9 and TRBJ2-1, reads DSGVTQTPKHLITATGQRVTLRCSPRSGDLSVYWYQQSLDQGLQFLIQYYNGEERAKGNILERFSAQQFPDLHSELNLSSLELGDSALYFCASSRDRGNEQFFGPGTRLTVL.

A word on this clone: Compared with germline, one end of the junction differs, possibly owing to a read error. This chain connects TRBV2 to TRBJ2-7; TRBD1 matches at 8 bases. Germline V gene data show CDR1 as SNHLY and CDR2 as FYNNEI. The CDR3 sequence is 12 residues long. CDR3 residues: CTSSTTGGEQYF. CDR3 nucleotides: TGTACCAGCAGTACAACAGGGGGCGAGCAGTACTTC.

The CDR3: CAWRKEGSPQHF. The CDR3 DNA sequence: TGTGCCTGGAGGAAAGAAGGGAGTCCCCAGCATTTT. The chain recombines TRBV30 with TRBJ1-5; no reliable D call. V was trimmed by 3 bases and J by 10 bases, leaving 13 bases between them. This CDR3 spans 12 amino acids. Germline V gene lookup returns CDR1 GTSNPN and CDR2 SVGIG (reference sequence).

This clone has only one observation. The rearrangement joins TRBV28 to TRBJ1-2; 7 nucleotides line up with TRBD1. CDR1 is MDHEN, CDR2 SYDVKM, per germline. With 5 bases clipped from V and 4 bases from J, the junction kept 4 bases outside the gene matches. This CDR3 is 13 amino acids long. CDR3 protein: CASSLGGRYGYTF. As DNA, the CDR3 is TGTGCCAGCAGTCTAGGGGGCCGCTATGGCTACACCTTC.

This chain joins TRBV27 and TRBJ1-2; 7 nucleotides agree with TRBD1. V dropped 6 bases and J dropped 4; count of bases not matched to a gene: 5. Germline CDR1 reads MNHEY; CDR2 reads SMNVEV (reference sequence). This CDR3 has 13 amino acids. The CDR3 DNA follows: TGTGCCAGCAGGGGGGGACAGAGCTATGGCTACACCTTC. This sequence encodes CASRGGQSYGYTF.

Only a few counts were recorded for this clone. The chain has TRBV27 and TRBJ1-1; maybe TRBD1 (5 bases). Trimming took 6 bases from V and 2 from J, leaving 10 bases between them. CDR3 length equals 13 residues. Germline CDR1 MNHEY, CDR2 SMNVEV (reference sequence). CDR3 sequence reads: CASSQGLNTEAFF. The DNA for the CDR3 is TGTGCCAGCAGCCAGGGCCTTAACACTGAAGCTTTCTTT.

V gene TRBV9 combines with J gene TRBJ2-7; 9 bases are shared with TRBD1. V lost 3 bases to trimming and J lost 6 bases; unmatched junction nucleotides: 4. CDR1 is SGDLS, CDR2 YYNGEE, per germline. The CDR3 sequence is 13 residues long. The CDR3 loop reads CASSEQGAGEQYF. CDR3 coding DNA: TGTGCCAGCAGCGAACAGGGGGCAGGCGAGCAGTACTTC. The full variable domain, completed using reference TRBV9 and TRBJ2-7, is DSGVTQTPKHLITATGQRVTLRCSPRSGDLSVYWYQQSLDQGLQFLIQYYNGEERAKGNILERFSAQQFPDLHSELNLSSLELGDSALYFCASSEQGAGEQYFGPGTRLTVT.

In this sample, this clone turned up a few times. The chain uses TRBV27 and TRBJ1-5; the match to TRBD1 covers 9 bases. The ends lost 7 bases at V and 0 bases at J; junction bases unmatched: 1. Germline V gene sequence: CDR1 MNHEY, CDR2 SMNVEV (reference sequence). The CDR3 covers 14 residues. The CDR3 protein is CASKGQGSNQPQHF. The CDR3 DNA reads TGTGCCAGCAAGGGACAGGGTAGCAATCAGCCCCAGCATTTT.

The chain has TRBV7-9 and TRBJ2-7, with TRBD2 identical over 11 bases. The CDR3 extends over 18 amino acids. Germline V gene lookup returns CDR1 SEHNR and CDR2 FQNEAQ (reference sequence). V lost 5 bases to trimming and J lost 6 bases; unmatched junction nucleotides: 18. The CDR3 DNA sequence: TGTGCCAGCAGCCCTTCCGGACTAGCGGGCAGCCTGGGAGGCGAGCAGTACTTC. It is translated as CASSPSGLAGSLGGEQYF.